This TCR beta chain originates from a study of T cell changes during pregnancy in multiple sclerosis. Germline CDR1 and CDR2: SNHLY and FYNNEI. CDR3 length equals 15 residues. V shed 6 bases and J 5 bases; nucleotides not matched to a gene: 11. Libraries were prepared by immunoSEQ multiplex PCR; TCRdb keeps only in-frame clonotypes and omits some of them. The data hold about 69,000 clones, with 91% observed a single time. This clonotype was obtained from a female donor in good health, enrolled as a control in a pregnancy study. This chain links TRBV2 with TRBJ2-5; the match to TRBD2 covers 8 bases. Sequenced here: CD4+ T cells from peripheral blood mononuclear cells, sampled in the third trimester of pregnancy. The CDR3 region has the DNA TGTGCCAGCAGCTCCGGGGGGGGCCGCGGGGAGACCCAGTACTTC. It is translated as CASSSGGGRGETQYF.